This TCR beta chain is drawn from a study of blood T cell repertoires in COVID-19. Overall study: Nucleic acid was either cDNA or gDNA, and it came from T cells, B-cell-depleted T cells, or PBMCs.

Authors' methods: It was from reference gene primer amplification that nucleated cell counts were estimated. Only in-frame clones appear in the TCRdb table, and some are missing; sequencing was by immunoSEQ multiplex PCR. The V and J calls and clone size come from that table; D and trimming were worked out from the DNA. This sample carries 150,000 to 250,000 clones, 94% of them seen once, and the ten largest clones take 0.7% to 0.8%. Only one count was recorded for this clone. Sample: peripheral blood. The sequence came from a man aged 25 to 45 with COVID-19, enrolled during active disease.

The CDR3: CASSLVGGELNTEAFF. CDR3 DNA sequence: TGTGCCAGCAGCTTGGTTGGCGGGGAGCTGAACACTGAAGCTTTCTTT. This chain joins TRBV5-6 and TRBJ1-1, with D unresolved. Germline assignment: CDR1 SGHDT and CDR2 YYEEEE. V lost 0 bases, J lost 0 bases, and 12 bases lay in between. The CDR3 runs 16 residues.